Below, 5 T cell receptor beta chains from the same sample are listed, as sequenced in a study of cytomegalovirus exposure and HLA in healthy donors. The PCR employed 60 Vbeta primers together with 13 Jbeta primers. Clones were read by immunoSEQ multiplex PCR, and TCRdb kept only the in-frame ones, dropping some. This repertoire shows around 250,000 clones, roughly 91% found once; its top ten account for less than 2%. The sequencing input was PBMCs. The origin of the receptors is a girl aged 2-10 years in good health and CMV-seronegative.

This chain connects TRBV30 to TRBJ2-1; D is undetermined. This CDR3 is built from 11 residues. Germline assignment: CDR1 GTSNPN and CDR2 SVGIG (reference sequence). The V end lost 4 bases, the J end lost 8 bases, and 9 bases lay between the germline ends. The CDR3 nucleotides are TGTGCCTGGAATTTCGGAGATGAGCAGTTCTTC. As protein: CAWNFGDEQFF.

The V call is TRBV6-5, the J call TRBJ1-2, with a weak D call TRBD1 (6 bases). The CDR3 is 13 residues long. Germline values: CDR1 MNHEY, CDR2 SVGAGI. V was shortened by 5 bases and J by 8 bases, with 15 bases between the two germline ends. This chain's CDR3 is CASSEGGSEGYTF. The DNA of the CDR3 is TGTGCCAGCAGTGAGGGGGGGTCTGAAGGCTACACCTTC.

Written as DNA, the CDR3 is TGTGCCAGTACCTCCCGAGGTAGCTCCTCTGGGGCCAACGTCCTGACTTTC. It is translated as CASTSRGSSSGANVLTF. The chain joins TRBV19 to TRBJ2-6; D gene unclear. Germline V lookup: CDR1 LNHDA, CDR2 SQIVND (reference sequence). CDR3 size: 17 residues. Trimming took off 7 bases at V and 0 bases at J, with 16 bases between the two ends. The full variable domain, rest sourced from reference TRBV19 and TRBJ2-6, is DGGITQSPKYLFRKEGQNVTLSCEQNLNHDAMYWYRQDPGQGLRLIYYSQIVNDFQKGDIAEGYSVSREKKESFPLTVTSAQKNPTAFYLCASTSRGSSSGANVLTFGAGSRLTVL.

This sequence joins TRBV27 and TRBJ1-1, with D possibly matching TRBD1 (5 bases). Trimming took off 3 bases at V and 0 bases at J, with 11 bases between the two ends. CDR1 is MNHEY and CDR2 is SMNVEV in the germline V gene (reference sequence). This CDR3 comprises 15 residues. The CDR3 nucleotides read TGTGCCAGCAGTTTGGTGGGGCCCCTGAACACTGAAGCTTTCTTT. Protein: CASSLVGPLNTEAFF.

The chain carries TRBV18 and TRBJ1-2, with D hard to call. This CDR3 has 16 amino acids. Germline V gene lookup returns CDR1 KGHSH and CDR2 LQKENI. Between the trimmed V and J ends, which lost 2 bases and 9 bases, there was a span of 22 bases. CDR3 bases: TGTGCCAGCTCACCAGAGGTCGGAGGGCTCTATGGGAGCTACACCTTC. Translating gives CASSPEVGGLYGSYTF.